The clone carrying this T cell receptor (beta chain) was found a few times. The data stem from a study of Graves' ophthalmopathy and Graves' hyperthyroidism. The authors amplified TCR beta CDR3 regions, and they did so from RNA transcripts for repertoire sequencing. HTBI primers were employed in first-round RT-PCR, then a second-round multiplex PCR followed. TCRdb re-called the multiplex PCR reads through MiXCR, storing one row per CDR3 protein. This table has about 620,000 distinct CDR3 sequences, approximately 21% appearing once. The germline V gene has CDR1 SEHNR and CDR2 FQNEAQ (reference sequence). CDR3 length equals 15 residues. The V segment lost 3 bases and the J segment 4 bases; nucleotides outside the gene matches: 8.

This TCR came from a woman aged 18-29 years with stable Graves' hyperthyroidism. Some clones in this sample may be carry-over from other donors' samples. The rearrangement links TRBV7-9 to TRBJ2-5; 7 nucleotides agree with TRBD1. The sequenced sample consisted of peripheral blood. The CDR3 region is CASSFSGQELETQYF. CDR3 coding DNA: TGTGCCAGCAGCTTTTCAGGACAGGAGCTAGAGACCCAGTACTTC.